This TCR beta chain is drawn from a study of identical twins. This clonotype was recorded at least ten times. What it binds is not known. Germline V CDR1 and CDR2: SGHRS, YFSETQ. V shed 4 bases, J shed 5 bases, and the junction held 10 bases outside the gene matches. CDR3 length equals 16 residues. General study findings and limits: In monozygotic twins, models underestimated the sharing of out-of-frame TCR alpha.

Each CDR3 protein is one row after TCRdb ran MiXCR on the 5' RACE reads. The repertoire holds about 530,000 distinct CDR3 sequences, with 12% to 15% as singletons. This sample was shared with a second study, whose subject was yellow fever vaccine responses in identical twins.

This clonotype was obtained from a woman under 30 in good health. This sequence joins TRBV5-1 and TRBJ2-7, with 12 nucleotides matching TRBD2. The sample was CD4+ T cells sorted from blood. CDR3 DNA sequence: TGCGCCAGCAGCAGACCGACTAGCGGGAGTTCCGACGAGCAGTACTTC. It codes for CASSRPTSGSSDEQYF.